This TCR beta chain was documented in a study of blood T cell repertoires in COVID-19. CDR3 length: 14 amino acids. V shed 5 bases and J shed 0 bases, with 10 bases lying between them. In germline, CDR1 is SGHAT, CDR2 FQNNGV. The data were produced by immunoSEQ multiplex PCR, yet TCRdb's version contains in-frame clones alone and is incomplete. Among roughly 250,000 clones, around 79% were seen once, and the ten largest hold more than 2.5%. The chain employs TRBV11-2 and TRBJ1-1; D unclear. This TCR came from an elderly woman with acute or convalescent COVID-19. Sequenced material: peripheral blood. The CDR3: CASSRGNMNTEAFF. As DNA, the CDR3 is TGTGCCAGCAGCCGAGGGAACATGAACACTGAAGCTTTCTTT.